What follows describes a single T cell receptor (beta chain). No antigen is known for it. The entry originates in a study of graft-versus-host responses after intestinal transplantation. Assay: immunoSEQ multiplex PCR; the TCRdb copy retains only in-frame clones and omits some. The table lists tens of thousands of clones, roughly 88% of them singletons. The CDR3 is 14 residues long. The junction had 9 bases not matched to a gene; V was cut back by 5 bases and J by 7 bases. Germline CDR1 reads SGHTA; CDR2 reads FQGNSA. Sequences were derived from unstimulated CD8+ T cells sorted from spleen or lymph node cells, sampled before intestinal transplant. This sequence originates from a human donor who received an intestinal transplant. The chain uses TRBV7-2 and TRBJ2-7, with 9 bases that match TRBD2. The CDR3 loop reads CASSPWTSAGEQYF. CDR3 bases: TGTGCCAGCAGCCCTTGGACTAGCGCGGGGGAGCAGTACTTC.